This passage covers 6 T cell receptor beta chains from one sample sequenced in a study of blood T cell repertoires in COVID-19. The data were produced by immunoSEQ multiplex PCR, yet TCRdb's version contains in-frame clones alone and is incomplete. Of 75,000 to 100,000 clones in the sample, about 90% were seen once. Sequenced: peripheral blood. These receptors were obtained from a human donor with acute or convalescent COVID-19. The donor label of this sample is uncertain.

The sample holds one count of this clone. The genes are TRBV6-6 and TRBJ2-3, with D maybe TRBD1 (6 bases). Germline CDR1 reads MNHNY; CDR2 reads SVGAGI (reference sequence). This CDR3 region has 15 residues. Between the trimmed V and J ends, which lost 6 bases and 0 bases, there was a span of 13 bases. The CDR3 nucleotides read TGTGCCAGCAGATCGACAGGCCTTAGCACAGATACGCAGTATTTT. Protein: CASRSTGLSTDTQYF.

The V call is TRBV5-4, the J call TRBJ1-1, with 9 nucleotides matching TRBD1. The CDR3 sequence is 15 residues long. The V gene end was trimmed by 5 bases and the J gene end by 5 bases; junction bases not matched to a gene: 10. The V gene's germline CDR1 is SGHNT and CDR2 YYREEE (reference sequence). The CDR3 loop reads CASSDERQGVTEAFF. CDR3 DNA sequence: TGTGCCAGCAGTGATGAGCGACAGGGGGTGACTGAAGCTTTCTTT.

The chain has TRBV4-1 and TRBJ1-1; no clear D. This CDR3 spans 17 amino acids. Trimming took off 3 bases at V and 1 base at J, with 18 bases between the two ends. Germline V lookup: CDR1 MGHRA, CDR2 YSYEKL. The CDR3 loop reads CASSQSPPLTANTEAFF. The CDR3 region has the DNA TGCGCCAGCAGCCAGAGCCCCCCACTGACTGCGAACACTGAAGCTTTCTTT.

The gene calls are TRBV5-1 and TRBJ1-5, with D perhaps TRBD1 (5 bases). Germline V gene sequence: CDR1 SGHRS, CDR2 YFSETQ. V shed 0 bases and J shed 5 bases, with 12 bases lying between them. This CDR3 is built from 15 residues. CDR3: CASSLGPEGYQPQHF. The CDR3 region has the DNA TGCGCCAGCAGCTTGGGTCCGGAGGGGTATCAGCCCCAGCATTTT.

The chain links TRBV19 to TRBJ1-3, with 9 bases fitting TRBD1. CDR1 is LNHDA and CDR2 is SQIVND in the germline V gene (reference sequence). The J segment lost 3 bases and the V segment lost 3 bases, leaving 9 bases of the junction unmatched. This CDR3 is built from 17 residues. CDR3 sequence reads: CASSMGTGNWGGNTIYF. CDR3 DNA sequence: TGTGCCAGTAGTATGGGGACAGGGAACTGGGGTGGAAACACCATATATTTT.

The rearrangement joins TRBV7-2 to TRBJ1-1; D unresolved. Germline CDR1 and CDR2: SGHTA and FQGNSA. Trimming removed 1 base at V and 6 bases at J, with 15 bases between. There are 15 residues in the CDR3. The CDR3 loop is CASSLGREGRAEAFF. CDR3 DNA sequence: TGTGCCAGCAGCTTAGGGCGGGAAGGGAGGGCTGAAGCTTTCTTT.